What follows are 4 T cell receptor beta chains derived from one specimen sequenced in a study of beta chain features in type 1 diabetes (dated by TCRdb to about 2018). The method behind the library was the immunoSEQ multiplex PCR assay. The High Capacity cDNA Reverse Transcription Kit was used to reverse transcribe all of the isolated RNA, meaning that expressed TCRB transcripts were what got sequenced. TCRdb retrieved this table from immuneACCESS and kept in-frame rearrangements only. Not all clones are present; in checked studies, unresolved V genes account for under half, and no reason is known for the remainder. The sample table contains fewer than 300,000 clones; only one count was recorded for just over 20% of them. The leading ten clones occupy less than 0.03% of the sample. These TCRs are of unknown antigen specificity. Paper-wide results and their limitations: A moderate but significant shortening of TCRB CDR3 length was observed in type 1 diabetes patients in all four CD4+ subsets.

The specimen was naive CD4+ T cells from blood. What this sample's cell subset or site label stands for: true naive CD4+ T cells. These receptor sequences come from a middle-aged woman with type 1 diabetes.

J is TRBJ2-5 and V is TRBV5-1; TRBD1 matches 9 bases. V dropped 3 bases and J dropped 7; count of bases not matched to a gene: 7. This CDR3 is 14 amino acids long. Germline V gene data show CDR1 as SGHRS and CDR2 as YFSETQ. CDR3 region: CASSSGQGRWTQYF. CDR3 nucleotides: TGCGCCAGCAGCTCGGGACAGGGCCGCTGGACCCAGTACTTC.

This clone occurred a few times. Here the CDR3 DNA reads TGCGCCAGCAGCCAAGATGTGGGAGCGGGAGTGTCCTACGAGCAGTACTTC. This codes for CASSQDVGAGVSYEQYF. This chain uses TRBV4-1 with TRBJ2-7; 8 nucleotides agree with TRBD2. Germline CDR1 MGHRA, CDR2 YSYEKL. The length of the CDR3 is 17 residues. The J segment lost 1 base and the V segment lost 0 bases, leaving 8 bases of the junction unmatched.

This clone was counted only a few times. Other DNA sequences in the sample encode the same CDR3. The rearrangement joins TRBV7-2 to TRBJ2-5, with D tentatively TRBD2 (6 bases). CDR3 length: 13 amino acids. CDR1 SGHTA and CDR2 FQGNSA come from the germline V gene. V lost 1 base to trimming and J lost 4 bases, with 7 bases between them. The CDR3 coding sequence is TGTGCCAGCAGCTTAGGAGCGGGAGAGACCCAGTACTTC. It yields the protein CASSLGAGETQYF.

This clone has only a few counts. The gene calls are TRBV27 and TRBJ1-1, with 10 bases matching TRBD1. The CDR3 spans 18 residues. Germline CDR1 MNHEY, CDR2 SMNVEV (reference sequence). The V and J ends lost 3 bases and 0 bases, in that order; junction bases with no gene match: 10. CDR3 in DNA: TGTGCCAGCAGTTTGTCCCTTCGGGACAGGGGATTGAACACTGAAGCTTTCTTT. It translates to CASSLSLRDRGLNTEAFF.